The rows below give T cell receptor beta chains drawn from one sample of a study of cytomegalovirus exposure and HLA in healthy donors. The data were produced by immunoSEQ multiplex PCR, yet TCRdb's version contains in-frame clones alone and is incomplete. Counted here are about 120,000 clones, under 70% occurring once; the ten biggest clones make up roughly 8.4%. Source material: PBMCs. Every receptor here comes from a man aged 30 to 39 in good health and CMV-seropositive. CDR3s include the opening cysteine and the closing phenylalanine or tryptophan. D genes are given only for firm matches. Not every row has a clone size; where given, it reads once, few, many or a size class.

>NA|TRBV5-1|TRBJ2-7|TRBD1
CASSLIQGPYEQYF
TGCGCCAGCAGCTTAATACAGGGGCCTTACGAGCAGTACTTC
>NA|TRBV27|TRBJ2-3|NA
CASSLGAGRKTRDTQYF
TGTGCCAGCAGTTTAGGAGCGGGCCGAAAAACCCGTGATACGCAGTATTTT
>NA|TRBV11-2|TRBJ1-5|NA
CASSSEPRYSNQPQHF
TGTGCCAGCAGCTCCGAGCCCAGGTATAGCAATCAGCCCCAGCATTTT
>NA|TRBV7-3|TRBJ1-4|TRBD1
CASSPTGGGGEKLFF
TGTGCCAGCAGCCCGACAGGGGGCGGGGGTGAAAAACTGTTTTTT
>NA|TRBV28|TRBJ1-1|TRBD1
CASNNRDSYTEAFF
TGTGCCAGCAACAACCGGGACAGTTACACTGAAGCTTTCTTT
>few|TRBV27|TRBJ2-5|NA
CASSPFRGIQYF
TGTGCCAGCAGTCCTTTCCGGGGAATCCAGTACTTC
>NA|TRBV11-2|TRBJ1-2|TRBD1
CASSLEATGGYYGYTF
TGTGCCAGCAGCTTAGAAGCGACAGGGGGCTACTATGGCTACACCTTC
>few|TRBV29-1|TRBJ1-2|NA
CSVDLGLSANYGYTF
TGCAGCGTTGACTTGGGCCTCAGTGCTAACTATGGCTACACCTTC
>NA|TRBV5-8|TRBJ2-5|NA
CASSLDRETQYF
TGTGCCAGCAGCTTGGACAGGGAGACCCAGTACTTC
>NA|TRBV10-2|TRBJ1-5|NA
CASSVNGRNQPQHF
TGCGCCAGCAGTGTAAATGGGAGAAATCAGCCCCAGCATTTT
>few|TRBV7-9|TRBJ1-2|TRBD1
CASSPGTDWLSGYTF
TGTGCCAGCAGCCCAGGGACAGACTGGTTGTCCGGCTACACCTTC
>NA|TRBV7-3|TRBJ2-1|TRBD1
CASSLRQGADNEQFF
TGTGCCAGCAGCCTTCGACAGGGGGCCGACAATGAGCAGTTCTTC
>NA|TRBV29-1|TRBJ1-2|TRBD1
CSAIRDRGLEGYTF
TGCAGCGCAATCCGGGACAGGGGGCTCGAAGGCTACACCTTC
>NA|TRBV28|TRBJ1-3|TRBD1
CASSLLQGATGNTIYF
TGTGCCAGCAGTTTACTCCAGGGGGCAACTGGAAACACCATATATTTT
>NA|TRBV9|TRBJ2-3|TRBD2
CASSVPAGESTDTQYF
TGTGCCAGCAGCGTTCCAGCGGGGGAGAGCACAGATACGCAGTATTTT
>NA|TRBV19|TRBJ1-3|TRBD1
CASTGRDRAGNTIYF
TGTGCCAGTACGGGAAGGGACAGGGCTGGAAACACCATATATTTT
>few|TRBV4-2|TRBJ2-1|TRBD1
CASGTASYNEQFF
TGTGCCAGCGGGACAGCCTCCTACAATGAGCAGTTCTTC
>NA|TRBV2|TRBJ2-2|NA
CASSELVPTGELFF
TGTGCCAGCAGTGAATTAGTTCCCACCGGGGAGCTGTTTTTT
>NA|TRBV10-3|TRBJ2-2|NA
CAIRHRDTGELFF
TGTGCCATCAGACACAGGGACACCGGGGAGCTGTTTTTT
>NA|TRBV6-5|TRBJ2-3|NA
CASSYVGRGTDTQYF
TGTGCCAGCAGTTACGTCGGCAGGGGCACAGATACGCAGTATTTT
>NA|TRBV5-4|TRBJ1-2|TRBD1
CASGGQGMDYGYTF
TGTGCCAGCGGGGGACAGGGGATGGACTATGGCTACACCTTC
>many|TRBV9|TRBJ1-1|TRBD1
CASSAGTGGSNTEAFF
TGTGCCAGCAGCGCCGGGACAGGTGGCTCGAACACTGAAGCTTTCTTT
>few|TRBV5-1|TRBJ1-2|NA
CASSHSMGTYGYTF
TGCGCCAGCAGCCACAGCATGGGGACTTATGGCTACACCTTC
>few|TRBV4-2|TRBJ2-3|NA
CASSQEGNGGPTDTQYF
TGTGCCAGCAGCCAAGAAGGTAACGGGGGGCCCACAGATACGCAGTATTTT
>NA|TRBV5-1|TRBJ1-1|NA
CASSLADRLRRDAEAFF
TGCGCCAGCAGCTTGGCTGACAGGTTGCGTCGGGACGCTGAAGCTTTCTTT
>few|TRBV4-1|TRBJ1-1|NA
CASSQDSSPGGTEAFF
TGCGCCAGCAGCCAAGATAGTAGTCCTGGAGGGACTGAAGCTTTCTTT
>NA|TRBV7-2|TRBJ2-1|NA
CASSLFNEQFF
TGTGCCAGCAGCCTTTTTAATGAGCAGTTCTTC
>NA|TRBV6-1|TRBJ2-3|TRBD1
CASSIGQGIDTQYF
TGTGCCAGCAGTATCGGACAGGGTATAGATACGCAGTATTTT
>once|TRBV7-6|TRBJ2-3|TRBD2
CASSLGGLAANSTDTQYF
TGTGCCAGCAGCTTAGGGGGACTAGCGGCGAATAGCACAGATACGCAGTATTTT
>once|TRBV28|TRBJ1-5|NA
CASPSGGGSNQPQHF
TGTGCCAGCCCGTCCGGGGGTGGGAGCAATCAGCCCCAGCATTTT
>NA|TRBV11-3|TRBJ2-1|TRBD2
CASSLDQTSGTEQFF
TGTGCCAGCAGCTTAGATCAAACTAGCGGGACCGAGCAGTTCTTC
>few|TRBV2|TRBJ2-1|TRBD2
CASTSGASLNEQFF
TGTGCCAGCACCAGCGGGGCCTCTTTAAATGAGCAGTTCTTC
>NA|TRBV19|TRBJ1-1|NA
CASSMTGQGTEAFF
TGTGCCAGTAGTATGACGGGGCAGGGGACCGAAGCTTTCTTT
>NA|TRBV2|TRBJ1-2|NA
CASSEDRVNGYTF
TGTGCCAGCAGTGAAGACAGGGTGAATGGCTACACCTTC
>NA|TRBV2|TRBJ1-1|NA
CASGPGGVNTEAFF
TGTGCCAGCGGGCCGGGGGGGGTGAACACTGAAGCTTTCTTT
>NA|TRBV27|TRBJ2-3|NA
CASRRDFPTDTQYF
TGTGCCAGCAGGAGGGACTTTCCCACAGATACGCAGTATTTT
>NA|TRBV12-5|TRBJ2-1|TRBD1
CASASWFPQGDHNEQFF
TGTGCTAGTGCTTCTTGGTTCCCCCAGGGGGACCACAATGAGCAGTTCTTC
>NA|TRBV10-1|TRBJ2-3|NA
CASSGTADTQYF
TGCGCCAGCAGTGGAACTGCCGATACGCAGTATTTT
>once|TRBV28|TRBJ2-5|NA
CASRLGGRLQETQYF
TGTGCCAGCAGGTTGGGGGGAAGGCTCCAAGAGACCCAGTACTTC
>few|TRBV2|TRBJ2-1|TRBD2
CASSDGGASYNEQFF
TGTGCCAGCAGTGACGGGGGGGCCTCCTACAATGAGCAGTTCTTC
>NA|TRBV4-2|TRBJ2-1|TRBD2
CASSPGGAGGHNEQFF
TGTGCCAGCAGCCCCGGGGGAGCGGGGGGGCACAATGAGCAGTTCTTC